This T cell receptor (beta chain) stems from a study of blood T cell repertoires in COVID-19. The wider study: Acute and convalescent COVID-19 specimens originated in the United States, Italy and Spain. Nucleic acid was either cDNA or gDNA, and it came from T cells, B-cell-depleted T cells, or PBMCs.

This table comes from immunoSEQ multiplex PCR, and its TCRdb copy is limited to in-frame clones, with some not included. The sample contains roughly 13,000 clones, 86% of which appear only once. The CDR3 sequence is 13 residues long. Germline V lookup: CDR1 SQVTM, CDR2 ANQGSEA. The TCR was taken from a man of 80 years or more with acute or convalescent COVID-19. The sequenced sample was peripheral blood. The gene calls are TRBV29-1 and TRBJ2-3; maybe TRBD2 (6 bases). The CDR3 nucleotides are TGCGGATATAGCGGAGGGGTTACAGATACGCAGTATTTT. Residues: CGYSGGVTDTQYF.